This T cell receptor beta chain originates from a study of cytomegalovirus exposure and HLA in healthy donors. Study-level background: The approximately 110 validation repertoires used a platform that matched the one used for the 550 to 800 first-cohort repertoires, as a later analysis reported. Overall study results and limits: The tendency of first-cohort TCR clusters to co-occur in the 120 or so validation repertoires was the finding of a later analysis. A classifier reportedly called cytomegalovirus status with high sensitivity and specificity. Most observed TCR sequences were rare, whereas some public TCRs were detected in many donors.

As to this clone: Its antigen is not identified.

Assay: immunoSEQ multiplex PCR; the TCRdb copy retains only in-frame clones and omits some. This sample has about 160,000 clones, with just under 90% found just once. Sequenced input: PBMCs. This TCR derives from a woman under 30 in good health and CMV-seropositive.

The CDR3 DNA follows: TGTGCCAGCAGTTTCGGGACAGTGAACACCGGGGAGCTGTTTTTT. Translating it yields CASSFGTVNTGELFF. The J gene is TRBJ2-2, the V gene TRBV27, with 7 bases aligning to TRBD1. Germline V gives CDR1 MNHEY, CDR2 SMNVEV (reference sequence). With 3 bases clipped from V and 1 base from J, the junction kept 2 bases outside the gene matches. CDR3 length: 15 residues.